The source of this TCR beta chain is a study of PD-1 blockade in classical Hodgkin lymphoma. The repertoire was sequenced with immunoSEQ multiplex PCR; TCRdb's copy has only in-frame clones and lacks some. The sample has some 100,000 clones; around 90% are singletons. Germline CDR1 and CDR2: DFQATT and SNEGSKA (reference sequence). This CDR3 spans 10 amino acids. V gave up 4 bases and J gave up 6 bases, with 5 bases separating them. Whole-study findings and limits: Newly diagnosed patients reportedly had lower baseline TCR diversity than healthy donors.

In every patient, relapse followed autologous stem cell transplantation, while exposure to brentuximab vedotin differed. A remark on this clone: Its antigen is undetermined.

V is TRBV20-1 and J is TRBJ2-3; D unclear. This sequence originates from a human donor with classical Hodgkin lymphoma. The source material was peripheral blood mononuclear cells (PBMCs), sampled at baseline. In nucleotides, the CDR3 is TGCAGTGCTACGGGCGATACGCAGTATTTT. Its protein product is CSATGDTQYF.